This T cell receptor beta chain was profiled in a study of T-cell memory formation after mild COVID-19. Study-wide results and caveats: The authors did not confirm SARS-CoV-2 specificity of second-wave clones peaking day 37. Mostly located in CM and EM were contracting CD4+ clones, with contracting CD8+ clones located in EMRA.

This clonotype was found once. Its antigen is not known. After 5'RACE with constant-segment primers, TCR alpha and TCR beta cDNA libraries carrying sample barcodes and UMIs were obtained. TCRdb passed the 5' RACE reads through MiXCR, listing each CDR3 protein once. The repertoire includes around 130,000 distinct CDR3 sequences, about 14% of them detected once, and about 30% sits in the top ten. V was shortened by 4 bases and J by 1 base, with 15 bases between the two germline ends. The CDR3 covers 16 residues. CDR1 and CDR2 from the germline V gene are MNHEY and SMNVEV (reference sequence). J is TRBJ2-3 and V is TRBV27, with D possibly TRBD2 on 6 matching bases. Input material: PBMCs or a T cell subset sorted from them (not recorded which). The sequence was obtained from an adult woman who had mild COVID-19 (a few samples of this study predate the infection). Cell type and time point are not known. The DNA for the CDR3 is TGTGCCAGCAGTTCCCTTAGGCCGGGGGGCACAGATACGCAGTATTTT. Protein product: CASSSLRPGGTDTQYF.